This T cell receptor (beta chain) emerged from a study of blood T cell repertoires in COVID-19. For the study at large: Donors in the United States, Italy and Spain gave samples during acute or convalescent COVID-19.

In the original workflow: Amplification of reference gene primers provided the estimated nucleated cell counts. Sequenced by immunoSEQ multiplex PCR; TCRdb stores in-frame clones only, minus some. The DNA gave D and trimming, while V, J and clone size come from that table. The sample contains about 200,000 clones, approximately 82% of which appear only once. This clone was picked up a small number of times. Participants were aged about 18 to 100 years from approximately 23 US areas. Cohorts were assigned according to the clinical history that participants reported. This CDR3 has 16 amino acids. Trimming stripped 4 bases from V and 9 bases from J, with 22 bases between. The germline V gene has CDR1 MNHEY and CDR2 SVGEGT.

Input material: PBMCs or T cells enriched from blood (not recorded which). V gene TRBV6-2 or TRBV6-3 combines with J gene TRBJ1-5; weak D call: TRBD1 (5 bases). This receptor was identified in a woman aged 55-69 years with acute COVID-19. The CDR3 here is CASSSGGLNPGPPQHF. CDR3 bases: TGTGCCAGCAGTTCCGGGGGACTCAATCCCGGCCCGCCCCAGCATTTT.